A single sample is the source of the 7 T cell receptor beta chains below, sequenced in a study of T cell responses to AZD1222 COVID-19 vaccine. Clones were read by immunoSEQ multiplex PCR, and TCRdb kept only the in-frame ones, dropping some. The sample includes about 140,000 clones, roughly 90% of them seen just once. Material: peripheral blood, obtained on day 0 of AZD1222 vaccination. These receptors all come from an adult in good health.

This chain links TRBV19 with TRBJ1-3; D possibly corresponds to TRBD1 (5 bases). The CDR3 consists of 16 residues. V was clipped by 2 bases and J by 0 bases, with 11 bases between them. Germline V lookup: CDR1 LNHDA, CDR2 SQIVND (reference sequence). The CDR3 reads CASSIYGTYSGNTIYF. The CDR3 coding sequence is TGTGCCAGTAGTATATATGGGACCTACTCTGGAAACACCATATATTTT.

The chain has TRBV5-1 and TRBJ1-5; 9 nucleotides align to TRBD1. This CDR3 comprises 15 residues. V dropped 4 bases and J dropped 5; count of bases not matched to a gene: 7. Germline lookup yields CDR1 SGHRS and CDR2 YFSETQ. Here the CDR3 DNA reads TGCGCCAGCAGCCCCGCAGGGACAGGGTATCAGCCCCAGCATTTT. It yields the protein CASSPAGTGYQPQHF.

The chain couples TRBV6-5 to TRBJ1-2; D is unclear. Trimming shortened V by 0 bases and J by 9 bases, and 20 bases separated the two germline ends. This CDR3 contains 16 residues. CDR1 is MNHEY and CDR2 is SVGAGI in the germline V gene. CDR3 bases: TGTGCCAGCAGTTACTCGTCGGAGTCGTCCGGTTATCGCTACACCTTC. Translating gives CASSYSSESSGYRYTF.

This chain joins TRBV6-4 and TRBJ1-2; the D is unclear. Between the trimmed V and J ends, which lost 3 bases and 2 bases, there was a span of 7 bases. There are 13 residues in the CDR3. The germline V gene has CDR1 MRHNA and CDR2 SNTAGT. The CDR3 DNA sequence: TGTGCCAGCAGTGAGTACGGGAACTATGGCTACACCTTC. This sequence encodes CASSEYGNYGYTF.

The genes are TRBV19 and TRBJ1-5; D not resolved. Germline V gives CDR1 LNHDA, CDR2 SQIVND (reference sequence). Trimming removed 3 bases at V and 4 bases at J, with 7 bases between. The CDR3 spans 13 residues. CDR3 sequence (DNA): TGTGCCAGTAGTATGGTGGGGAATCAGCCCCAGCATTTT. This translates into CASSMVGNQPQHF. Combining the CDR3 with reference TRBV19 and TRBJ1-5 gives the whole variable domain DGGITQSPKYLFRKEGQNVTLSCEQNLNHDAMYWYRQDPGQGLRLIYYSQIVNDFQKGDIAEGYSVSREKKESFPLTVTSAQKNPTAFYLCASSMVGNQPQHFGDGTRLSIL.

The chain combines TRBV4-3 with TRBJ2-1; 7 nucleotides line up with TRBD1. The CDR3 is 16 residues long. Unmatched junction bases numbered 11, after V lost 3 bases and J lost 6 bases. Germline V CDR1 and CDR2: LGHNA, YSLEER. CDR3 DNA: TGCGCCAGCAGCCAGAGCCCCGGGACAGACCGCAATGAGCAGTTCTTC. As protein: CASSQSPGTDRNEQFF.

The gene calls are TRBV7-8 and TRBJ1-4, with D unresolved. This CDR3 region has 14 residues. The germline gives CDR1 SGHVS, CDR2 FQNEAQ. Trimming pared 1 base from V and 4 bases from J, leaving 7 bases between. The CDR3 sequence is CASSLGGSNEKLFF. The CDR3 DNA reads TGTGCCAGCAGCTTAGGTGGGAGTAATGAAAAACTGTTTTTT. Supplemented by reference TRBV7-8 and TRBJ1-4, the full variable domain reads GAGVSQSPRYKVAKRGQDVALRCDPISGHVSLFWYQQALGQGPEFLTYFQNEAQLDKSGLPSDRFFAERPEGSVSTLKIQRTQQEDSAVYLCASSLGGSNEKLFFGSGTQLSVL.